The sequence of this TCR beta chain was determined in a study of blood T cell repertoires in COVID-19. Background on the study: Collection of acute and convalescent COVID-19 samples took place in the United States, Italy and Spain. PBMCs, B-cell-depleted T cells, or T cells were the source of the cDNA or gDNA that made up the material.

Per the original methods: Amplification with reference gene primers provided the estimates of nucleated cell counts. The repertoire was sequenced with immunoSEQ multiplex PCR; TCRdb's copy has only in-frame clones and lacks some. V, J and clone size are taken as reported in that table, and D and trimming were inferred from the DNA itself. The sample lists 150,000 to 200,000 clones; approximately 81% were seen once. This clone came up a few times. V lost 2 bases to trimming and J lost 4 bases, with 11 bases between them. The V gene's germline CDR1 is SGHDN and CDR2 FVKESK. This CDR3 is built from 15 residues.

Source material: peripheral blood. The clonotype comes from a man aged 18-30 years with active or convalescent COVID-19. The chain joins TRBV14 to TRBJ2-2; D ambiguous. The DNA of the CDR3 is TGTGCCAGCAGCCAACGTGAGGCTAGCACCGGGGAGCTGTTTTTT. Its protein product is CASSQREASTGELFF.